The 21 T cell receptor beta chains presented below share a single source sample, sequenced in a study of molecular identifiers for immune sequencing clone quantification. TCRdb reanalysed the PCR reads using MiXCR and keeps one entry per CDR3 protein. The profile shows some 680,000 distinct CDR3 sequences, 25% of them singletons. Sequenced input: naive CD8+ T cells from blood, with Jurkat cell RNA spiked in. Subset given: FACS-sorted CD8+CD4-CCR7+CD45RA+ naive T cells. Every receptor here comes from a human donor in good health. Some libraries in this study had Jurkat cell RNA spiked in.

This clonotype came up many times. The chain joins TRBV5-6 to TRBJ2-7; D is possibly TRBD1 (6 bases). V shed 4 bases and J shed 0 bases, with 11 bases lying between them. This CDR3 comprises 14 residues. Germline CDR1 SGHDT, CDR2 YYEEEE. This CDR3 is CASSPWDTSYEQYF. DNA for the CDR3: TGTGCCAGCAGCCCATGGGACACCTCCTACGAGCAGTACTTC.

The J gene is TRBJ2-3, the V gene TRBV13; the D is unclear. CDR3 length: 15 residues. The V gene lost 2 bases and the J gene lost 6 bases, with 15 bases spanning the gap. CDR1 and CDR2 from the germline V gene are PRHDT and FYEKMQ (reference sequence). This CDR3 reads CASSLSPQLGDTQYF. CDR3 sequence (DNA): TGTGCCAGCAGCTTATCTCCGCAACTGGGGGATACGCAGTATTTT.

This clonotype was counted many times. The V gene is TRBV20-1, the J gene TRBJ2-1; 9 bases match TRBD2. Germline loops: CDR1 DFQATT, CDR2 SNEGSKA (reference sequence). CDR3 size: 14 residues. CDR3 in DNA: TGCAGCACACTTGGCGGGGGGGCCGTCAATGAGCAGTTCTTC. It specifies CSTLGGGAVNEQFF.

In the case of this clonotype: A much larger clone lies a single base off, so this may be a read error. The chain joins TRBV4-1 to TRBJ2-1, with 9 bases lining up with TRBD2. V lost 1 base, J lost 12 bases, and 7 bases stayed unmatched. This CDR3 is built from 14 residues. Looked up from germline, CDR1 is MGHRA and CDR2 is YSYEKL. The CDR3 is CASSQVGLAYVQFF. In DNA, the CDR3 is TGCGCCAGCAGCCAAGTAGGACTAGCGTATGTGCAGTTCTTC.

This chain joins TRBV7-6 and TRBJ2-7, with D possibly being TRBD2 (6 bases). CDR1 is SGHVS and CDR2 is FNYEAQ in the germline V gene. The CDR3 has 12 residues. Deletions cut 2 bases from V and 9 bases from J, with 11 bases between. The CDR3 DNA reads TGTGCCAGCAGCTTAAAGACGGGGGTGCAGTACTTC. Translated: CASSLKTGVQYF.

This clonotype came up many times. This sequence joins TRBV18 and TRBJ2-6, with a possible D match to TRBD1 (5 bases). Germline V gene sequence: CDR1 KGHSH, CDR2 LQKENI. Trimming pared 3 bases from V and 1 base from J, leaving 7 bases between. The CDR3 sequence is 15 residues long. This CDR3 reads CASSPDKSGANVLTF. CDR3 in DNA: TGTGCCAGCTCACCGGACAAGTCTGGGGCCAACGTCCTGACTTTC. The whole variable domain, remainder taken from reference TRBV18 and TRBJ2-6, is NAGVMQNPRHLVRRRGQEARLRCSPMKGHSHVYWYRQLPEEGLKFMVYLQKENIIDESGMPKERFSAEFPKEGPSILRIQQVVRGDSAAYFCASSPDKSGANVLTFGAGSRLTVL.

This chain uses TRBV7-9 with TRBJ2-1; D tentatively fits TRBD1 or TRBD2 (5 bases each). CDR1 is SEHNR, CDR2 FQNEAQ, per germline (reference sequence). V dropped 5 bases and J dropped 3 bases, with 14 bases sitting between them. The CDR3 has 15 amino acids. The CDR3 region is CASSPRDGRYNEQFF. CDR3 nucleotides: TGTGCCAGCAGCCCCCGGGACGGCCGCTACAATGAGCAGTTCTTC.

The sample holds one count of this clonotype. The rearrangement joins TRBV24-1 to TRBJ1-1; D may be TRBD1 (6 bases). The CDR3 runs 14 residues. V was shortened by 2 bases and J by 8 bases, with 14 bases between the two germline ends. Germline CDR1 is KGHDR and CDR2 is SFDVKD. In DNA form, the CDR3 reads TGTGCCACCAGTGATTCGCCACAGGGTCTGGAAGCTTTCTTT. Protein sequence: CATSDSPQGLEAFF.

This clonotype was found many times. This chain connects TRBV5-6 to TRBJ1-1, with D perhaps TRBD1 (5 bases). Germline V gene sequence: CDR1 SGHDT, CDR2 YYEEEE. The V end lost 1 base, the J end lost 4 bases, and 11 bases lay between the germline ends. CDR3 length: 14 amino acids. DNA for the CDR3: TGTGCCAGCAGCTTGCTAAGGGGAGTCACTGAAGCTTTCTTT. The encoded protein is CASSLLRGVTEAFF.

The chain combines TRBV6-2 or TRBV6-3 with TRBJ2-5; D remains unclear. This CDR3 has 13 residues. Germline CDR1 reads MNHEY; CDR2 reads SVGEGT. V shed 7 bases and J shed 0 bases, with 9 bases lying between them. The CDR3, as DNA: TGTGCCAGCACCGTGGCCTACCAAGAGACCCAGTACTTC. This gives the protein CASTVAYQETQYF.

In this sample, this clonotype turned up a few times. The CDR3 DNA reads TGTGCCAGCAGCTTAGGAGCGGGGGTCTACAATGAGCAGTTCTTC. It translates to CASSLGAGVYNEQFF. The rearrangement uses TRBV11-2 and TRBJ2-1; 8 bases align to TRBD2. V dropped 1 base and J dropped 3; count of bases not matched to a gene: 2. This CDR3 has 15 residues. CDR1 SGHAT and CDR2 FQNNGV come from the germline V gene.

With regard to this clonotype: A much larger clonotype is one base distant, so this may be a read error. V usage is TRBV9 and J usage is TRBJ2-1; D gene unclear. This CDR3 contains 11 residues. In germline, CDR1 is SGDLS, CDR2 YYNGEE. The CDR3 region is CASSAHNEQLF. The CDR3 DNA is TGTGCCAGCAGCGCCCACAATGAGCAGCTCTTC.

This clonotype was found a few times. The chain joins TRBV9 to TRBJ1-4; 7 nucleotides line up with TRBD1. This CDR3 has 15 residues. Germline-derived CDR1 and CDR2 are SGDLS and YYNGEE. V lost 0 bases to trimming and J lost 4 bases; unmatched junction nucleotides: 3. The CDR3 reads CASSVEGTDNEKLFF. CDR3 bases: TGTGCCAGCAGCGTAGAAGGGACAGATAATGAAAAACTGTTTTTT.

This clonotype was picked up many times. The chain is built from TRBV6-1 and TRBJ1-5; D is unresolved. The germline V and J ends were trimmed by 4 bases and 4 bases, with 5 bases remaining between them. Germline V lookup: CDR1 MNHNS, CDR2 SASEGT. The CDR3 runs to 12 residues. CDR3 coding DNA: TGTGCCAGCAGTGGAACAAATCAGCCCCAGCATTTT. Protein product: CASSGTNQPQHF.

V is TRBV7-9 and J is TRBJ1-1; tentatively, D is TRBD1 (5 bases). Trimming cost V 6 bases and J 7 bases, with 21 bases left between them. Germline loops: CDR1 SEHNR, CDR2 FQNEAQ (reference sequence). This CDR3 has 15 residues. The CDR3 DNA reads as TGTGCCAGCAGTCCAAGAAGGGACCTTCTCGGTGAAGCTTTCTTT. This gives the protein CASSPRRDLLGEAFF.

CDR3 protein: CASSFTGTGRDEQYF. The DNA of the CDR3 is TGTGCCAGCAGCTTCACCGGGACAGGGCGCGACGAGCAGTACTTC. The chain uses TRBV9 and TRBJ2-7, with TRBD1 matching over 9 bases. The CDR3 totals 15 residues. Unmatched junction bases numbered 10, after V lost 4 bases and J lost 5 bases. From germline, CDR1 is SGDLS and CDR2 YYNGEE.

In the case of this clonotype: Just one base apart from a much larger clone, this may be a read error. This is likely a read error, given that the CDR3 carries no conserved phenylalanine or tryptophan at its end. The rearrangement uses TRBV12-3 or TRBV12-4 and TRBJ2-3, with TRBD2 as a possible D gene (7 bases). The V and J ends lost 6 bases and 5 bases respectively, with 24 bases between them. CDR3 length: 17 residues. CDR3 DNA sequence: TGTGCCAGCAGGTTGGGTGGGGGGGGGCCAGAAGGAGATACGCAGTATTAT. Its protein is CASRLGGGGPEGDTQYY.

This clonotype showed up many times. The gene calls are TRBV11-2 and TRBJ2-1, with D hard to call. In germline, CDR1 is SGHAT, CDR2 FQNNGV. The CDR3 runs to 12 residues. Trimming removed 0 bases at V and 8 bases at J, with 5 bases between. The DNA of the CDR3 is TGTGCCAGCAGCTTAGAGAGCCATGAGCAGTTCTTC. Protein product: CASSLESHEQFF.

This clonotype was seen a handful of times. The chain carries TRBV14 and TRBJ2-1; D gene unclear. CDR3 length: 16 amino acids. V was cut by 3 bases and J by 9 bases, with 21 bases left in between. The germline CDR1 and CDR2 sequences are SGHDN and FVKESK. CDR3 loop: CASSHTRRPNDGEQFF. The CDR3 DNA sequence: TGTGCCAGCAGCCACACGCGACGCCCCAACGACGGTGAGCAGTTCTTC.

The chain is built from TRBV7-2 and TRBJ1-2; D might be TRBD1 (5 bases). The CDR3 spans 13 residues. The germline V and J ends were trimmed by 5 bases and 2 bases, with 9 bases remaining between them. Germline values: CDR1 SGHTA, CDR2 FQGNSA. The CDR3 spells CASSMGRNYGYTF. The CDR3 DNA reads TGTGCCAGCAGCATGGGACGGAACTATGGCTACACCTTC.

This clonotype was detected ten times or more. The chain carries TRBV6-5 and TRBJ2-7; perhaps D is TRBD1 or TRBD2 (5 bases each). CDR3 size: 14 residues. V was cut by 0 bases and J by 7 bases, with 13 bases left in between. Per germline, CDR1 MNHEY and CDR2 SVGAGI. The CDR3 protein is CASSYSGAGLEQYF. The CDR3 DNA is TGTGCCAGCAGTTACTCCGGGGCAGGCCTAGAGCAGTACTTC.